This T cell receptor (beta chain) was sequenced for a study of shared clonotypes between healthy human individuals. Using immunoSEQ multiplex PCR, the repertoire was profiled, and TCRdb retains in-frame clones only, with some absent. The sample includes under 2.5 million clones, 85% to 95% of them seen just once. The authors divided CD4+ cells into CD45RA+ naive and CD45RA-negative memory subsets. About this clone: The antigen is unknown.

CDR3 length: 14 amino acids. The V gene lost 3 bases and the J gene lost 4 bases, with 10 bases spanning the gap. Germline lookup yields CDR1 MDHEN and CDR2 SYDVKM. Notes on the study in general: In the sorted subsets, rarefaction showed sequencing was incomplete despite large depth.

This chain joins TRBV28 and TRBJ1-3; D is possibly TRBD1 (6 bases). Sequenced input: naive CD4+ T cells from PBMCs. The subset is: CD45RA+ positively selected. This clonotype was obtained from a man between 18 and 35 years old in good health. Some clones in this sample may be carry-over from other donors' samples. The CDR3 loop is CASSFFRGGNTIYF. CDR3 DNA: TGTGCCAGCAGTTTTTTCAGGGGCGGAAACACCATATATTTT.